The 25 T cell receptor beta chains below come from one sample, sequenced in a study of tissue T cells after allogeneic stem cell transplantation. Here immunoSEQ multiplex PCR was the method, and the copy in TCRdb shows in-frame clones only, minus some. Here the sample spans some 25,000 clones, about 90% being singletons. Sequenced material: blood, taken before transplantation. All receptors derive from an older male donor who later had graft-versus-host disease after an allogeneic stem cell transplant.

This rearrangement joins TRBV7-8 to TRBJ1-1; TRBD1 might be the D (5 bases). V was shortened by 3 bases and J by 6 bases, with 14 bases between the two germline ends. CDR1 and CDR2 from the germline V gene are SGHVS and FQNEAQ. This CDR3 is 14 amino acids long. CDR3 protein: CASSLVRATAEAFF. In nucleotides, the CDR3 is TGTGCCAGCAGCTTGGTCAGGGCGACCGCTGAAGCTTTCTTT. Drawing the rest from reference TRBV7-8 and TRBJ1-1, the complete variable domain is GAGVSQSPRYKVAKRGQDVALRCDPISGHVSLFWYQQALGQGPEFLTYFQNEAQLDKSGLPSDRFFAERPEGSVSTLKIQRTQQEDSAVYLCASSLVRATAEAFFGQGTRLTVV.

This chain connects TRBV7-2 to TRBJ2-1; TRBD2 aligns across 15 bases. The J segment lost 10 bases and the V segment lost 3 bases, leaving 4 bases of the junction unmatched. CDR1 SGHTA and CDR2 FQGNSA come from the germline V gene. The CDR3 loop spans 15 amino acids. In nucleotides, the CDR3 is TGTGCCAGCAGCTTCTGGACTAGCGGGGGGGCAGAGCAGTTCTTC. This sequence encodes CASSFWTSGGAEQFF.

The CDR3 coding sequence is TGTGCCAGCAGATCCTGGACTAGCGGGACCAATGAGCAGTTCTTC. This translates into CASRSWTSGTNEQFF. The rearrangement uses TRBV6-5 and TRBJ2-1; 12 bases align to TRBD2. The CDR3 is 15 residues long. The ends lost 6 bases at V and 6 bases at J; junction bases unmatched: 6. Germline values: CDR1 MNHEY, CDR2 SVGAGI.

The J gene is TRBJ1-4, the V gene TRBV2, with a tentative D call TRBD1 (5 bases). V shed 6 bases and J shed 7 bases, with 21 bases lying between them. This CDR3 has 16 amino acids. The germline CDR1 and CDR2 sequences are SNHLY and FYNNEI. The CDR3 sequence is CASSDSLGAVGEKLFF. CDR3 bases: TGTGCCAGCAGCGACTCCCTAGGGGCGGTTGGTGAAAAACTGTTTTTT.

V is TRBV3-1 (or the pseudogene TRBV3-2) and J is TRBJ2-3; 7 bases map to TRBD2. This CDR3 is built from 15 residues. Unmatched junction bases numbered 9, after V lost 8 bases and J lost 1 base. Germline V gene lookup returns CDR1 LGHDT and CDR2 YNNKEL (reference sequence). CDR3 sequence: CASQLGGWGTDTQYF. Written as DNA, the CDR3 is TGTGCCAGCCAATTGGGGGGGTGGGGCACAGATACGCAGTATTTT.

V usage is TRBV29-1 and J usage is TRBJ2-7; 9 positions agree with TRBD2. Germline CDR1 and CDR2: SQVTM and ANQGSEA. The CDR3 extends over 18 amino acids. J lost 2 bases, V lost 7 bases, and 21 bases had no gene match. Here the CDR3 reads CSAGGAGERLADAYEQYF. CDR3 coding DNA: TGCAGCGCTGGTGGGGCAGGGGAGAGACTAGCGGACGCCTACGAGCAGTACTTC.

This CDR3 is CASSLDPGSSYEQYF. The CDR3 DNA reads TGTGCCAGCAGCTTAGATCCAGGGAGTTCCTACGAGCAGTACTTC. The rearrangement links TRBV7-2 to TRBJ2-7; the D call may be TRBD1 or TRBD2 (5 bases each). Germline V gene lookup returns CDR1 SGHTA and CDR2 FQGNSA. The CDR3 covers 15 residues. Trimming left V 1 base short and J 1 base short, with 11 bases between.

The V and J genes are TRBV24-1 and TRBJ1-3; D is uncertain. CDR1 and CDR2 (germline): KGHDR, SFDVKD. This CDR3 contains 15 residues. CDR3 loop: CPSAHRNYSGNTIYF. The CDR3 nucleotides are TGTCCTTCTGCGCACAGAAACTACTCTGGAAACACCATATATTTT.

The gene calls are TRBV10-3 and TRBJ2-1; TRBD2 might be the D (6 bases). CDR1 is ENHRY, CDR2 SYGVKD, per germline. The CDR3 has 14 residues. Trimming pared 5 bases from V and 5 bases from J, leaving 13 bases between. The CDR3 DNA reads TGTGCCATCAGTCACTTAGCGGCTAACAATGAGCAGTTCTTC. Translating gives CAISHLAANNEQFF.

The V and J genes are TRBV5-1 and TRBJ2-1, with TRBD2 as a possible D gene (6 bases). Germline lookup yields CDR1 SGHRS and CDR2 YFSETQ. The CDR3 contains 16 residues. V was pared by 4 bases and J by 8 bases, with 22 bases between. CDR3 sequence reads: CASSRGSGTHRDEQFF. For the CDR3, the DNA is TGCGCCAGCAGCCGGGGTAGCGGAACACATAGGGATGAGCAGTTCTTC.

The chain uses TRBV9 and TRBJ2-5; perhaps D is TRBD1 or TRBD2 (6 bases each). The CDR3 loop spans 15 amino acids. Per germline, CDR1 SGDLS and CDR2 YYNGEE. Trimming took 1 base from V and 5 from J, leaving 15 bases between them. Written as DNA, the CDR3 is TGTGCCAGCAGCGTAAGGACTCTAGGGGGGGAGACCCAGTACTTC. As protein: CASSVRTLGGETQYF. Supplemented by reference TRBV9 and TRBJ2-5, the full variable domain reads DSGVTQTPKHLITATGQRVTLRCSPRSGDLSVYWYQQSLDQGLQFLIQYYNGEERAKGNILERFSAQQFPDLHSELNLSSLELGDSALYFCASSVRTLGGETQYFGPGTRLLVL.

Only one count was recorded for this clone. This chain joins TRBV19 and TRBJ1-3, with TRBD1 matching 7 bases. V lost 5 bases, J lost 2 bases, and 6 bases stayed unmatched. Germline assignment: CDR1 LNHDA and CDR2 SQIVND (reference sequence). The CDR3 length is 15 residues. The DNA for the CDR3 is TGTGCCAGTAGTGCACAGGGGTCGCCTGGAAACACCATATATTTT. As protein: CASSAQGSPGNTIYF.

The genes are TRBV5-1 and TRBJ1-1; the D gene is possibly TRBD1 (6 bases). Trimming cost V 6 bases and J 2 bases, with 11 bases left between them. This CDR3 is 13 amino acids long. Germline V gene data show CDR1 as SGHRS and CDR2 as YFSETQ. The CDR3, as DNA: TGCGCCAGCATAGGACAGATAAACACTGAAGCTTTCTTT. Amino acids: CASIGQINTEAFF.

The genes are TRBV5-6 and TRBJ2-2, with D uncertain. This CDR3 has 12 residues. Germline CDR1 and CDR2: SGHDT and YYEEEE. V was trimmed by 6 bases and J by 5 bases, leaving 8 bases between them. The CDR3 here is CASTSATGELFF. CDR3 bases: TGTGCCAGCACCTCGGCGACCGGGGAGCTGTTTTTT.

This chain connects TRBV7-6 to TRBJ1-3; D uncertain. The length of the CDR3 is 16 residues. Germline lookup yields CDR1 SGHVS and CDR2 FNYEAQ. V was cut by 1 base and J by 0 bases, with 10 bases left in between. CDR3 in amino acids: CASSLDGGFSGNTIYF. The DNA of the CDR3 is TGTGCCAGCAGCTTAGATGGAGGGTTCTCTGGAAACACCATATATTTT.

The chain carries TRBV5-4 and TRBJ2-1, with 9 bases fitting TRBD2. With 3 bases clipped from V and 6 bases from J, the junction kept 10 bases outside the gene matches. Germline assignment: CDR1 SGHNT and CDR2 YYREEE (reference sequence). The CDR3 totals 16 residues. This CDR3 is CASSSSGTSLSNEQFF. The CDR3 DNA reads TGTGCCAGCAGCTCATCCGGGACTAGCCTATCCAATGAGCAGTTCTTC.

The genes are TRBV7-8 and TRBJ1-2; D perhaps matches TRBD1 (5 bases). The germline gives CDR1 SGHVS, CDR2 FQNEAQ. V was shortened by 5 bases and J by 8 bases, with 12 bases between the two germline ends. There are 12 residues in the CDR3. The CDR3 protein is CASSLGLRGYTF. As DNA, the CDR3 is TGTGCCAGCAGCCTGGGACTGCGCGGCTACACCTTC.

The genes are TRBV7-3 and TRBJ1-1, with D possibly TRBD1 on 6 matching bases. Germline loops: CDR1 SGHTA, CDR2 FQGTGA. The V end was cut by 4 bases, the J end by 1 base, with 7 bases between. This CDR3 is built from 13 residues. CDR3 in amino acids: CASSSDRNTEAFF. CDR3 DNA sequence: TGTGCCAGCAGCTCGGACAGGAACACTGAAGCTTTCTTT.

The rearrangement joins TRBV5-4 to TRBJ2-7, with D tentatively TRBD2 (6 bases). The CDR3 length is 14 residues. V was clipped by 0 bases and J by 2 bases, with 9 bases between them. Germline V gene data show CDR1 as SGHNT and CDR2 as YYREEE (reference sequence). CDR3 nucleotide sequence: TGTGCCAGCAGCTTGGGCGGGGAAACCTACGAGCAGTACTTC. The encoded protein is CASSLGGETYEQYF.

This sequence joins TRBV27 and TRBJ2-1; TRBD2 aligns across 13 bases. This CDR3 has 18 amino acids. The V gene's germline CDR1 is MNHEY and CDR2 SMNVEV (reference sequence). J gave up 8 bases and V 6 bases, and 16 bases lay outside the gene matches. The CDR3: CASSPPLAGTSGIHEQFF. The DNA of the CDR3 is TGTGCCAGCAGCCCACCCCTCGCCGGGACTAGCGGGATTCATGAGCAGTTCTTC.

This clone was detected only a few times. V is TRBV5-1 and J is TRBJ1-2; D is undetermined. The CDR3 loop spans 15 amino acids. Germline V lookup: CDR1 SGHRS, CDR2 YFSETQ. Trimming cost V 2 bases and J 5 bases, with 16 bases left between them. CDR3 coding DNA: TGCGCCAGCAGCTTAGAGGCCGACATTTTATATGGCTACACCTTC. This translates into CASSLEADILYGYTF.

The chain uses TRBV6-5 and TRBJ2-2; D may be TRBD1 (6 bases). Trimming stripped 4 bases from V and 5 bases from J, with 17 bases between. The CDR3 has 16 residues. Looked up from germline, CDR1 is MNHEY and CDR2 is SVGAGI. The CDR3 sequence is CASSWVGASKTGELFF. Here the CDR3 DNA reads TGTGCCAGCAGTTGGGTGGGGGCAAGTAAAACCGGGGAGCTGTTTTTT.

The V and J genes are TRBV2 and TRBJ2-3, with 7 nucleotides matching TRBD2. The junction had 6 bases not matched to a gene; V was cut back by 6 bases and J by 0 bases. CDR1 SNHLY and CDR2 FYNNEI come from the germline V gene. The CDR3 runs 15 residues. CDR3 in DNA: TGTGCCAGCAGAGAGGAAGCGGGGAGCACAGATACGCAGTATTTT. Its translation is CASREEAGSTDTQYF.

The genes are TRBV24-1 and TRBJ2-7; 8 bases match TRBD2. J lost 6 bases, V lost 4 bases, and 7 bases had no gene match. Germline-derived CDR1 and CDR2 are KGHDR and SFDVKD. The CDR3 loop spans 14 amino acids. CDR3 bases: TGTGCCACCAGTGAGGGCGGGAGGAGAGCCGAGCAGTACTTC. Translating it yields CATSEGGRRAEQYF.

The V and J genes are TRBV5-1 and TRBJ2-7, with D possibly TRBD2 on 6 matching bases. The CDR3 runs 14 residues. Germline CDR1 is SGHRS and CDR2 is YFSETQ. The germline V and J ends were trimmed by 4 bases and 4 bases, with 15 bases remaining between them. DNA for the CDR3: TGCGCCAGCAGCATCGGGACTGTACCTTACGAGCAGTACTTC. The encoded protein is CASSIGTVPYEQYF.